The entry below gives a single TCR beta chain sequence along with its context. Exclusion of a patient followed from autoimmune disease history or systemic immunosuppression. The data derive from a study of OX40 agonist ivuxolimab in advanced cancers. Turning to the study itself: Patients in the trial were receiving intravenous ivuxolimab every 2 weeks, at doses of 0.01 to 10 mg/kg. Dose-escalation patients suffered from hepatocellular carcinoma, melanoma, renal cell or head and neck cancer.

CDR3 length: 15 residues. CDR1 and CDR2 (germline): SGHDT, YYEEEE. V was trimmed by 6 bases and J by 9 bases, leaving 22 bases between them. Data came from immunoSEQ multiplex PCR; TCRdb stores just in-frame clones and leaves some out. Among roughly 70,000 clones listed, roughly 86% were seen once. The sequencing here drew on CD4+ or CD8+ T cells sorted from blood, taken in a trial of the OX40 agonist ivuxolimab. The TCR sequence derives from an adult with an advanced solid tumor such as melanoma, head and neck, liver or kidney cancer. This rearrangement joins TRBV5-6 to TRBJ2-1, with D perhaps matching TRBD1 (7 bases). The CDR3 region is CASTSGGWGAGEQFF. In DNA, the CDR3 is TGTGCCAGCACCTCAGGGGGATGGGGGGCTGGTGAGCAGTTCTTC. Together with reference TRBV5-6 and TRBJ2-1, the CDR3 gives the full variable domain: DAGVTQSPTHLIKTRGQQVTLRCSPKSGHDTVSWYQQALGQGPQFIFQYYEEEERQRGNFPDRFSGHQFPNYSSELNVNALLLGDSALYLCASTSGGWGAGEQFFGPGTRLTVL.